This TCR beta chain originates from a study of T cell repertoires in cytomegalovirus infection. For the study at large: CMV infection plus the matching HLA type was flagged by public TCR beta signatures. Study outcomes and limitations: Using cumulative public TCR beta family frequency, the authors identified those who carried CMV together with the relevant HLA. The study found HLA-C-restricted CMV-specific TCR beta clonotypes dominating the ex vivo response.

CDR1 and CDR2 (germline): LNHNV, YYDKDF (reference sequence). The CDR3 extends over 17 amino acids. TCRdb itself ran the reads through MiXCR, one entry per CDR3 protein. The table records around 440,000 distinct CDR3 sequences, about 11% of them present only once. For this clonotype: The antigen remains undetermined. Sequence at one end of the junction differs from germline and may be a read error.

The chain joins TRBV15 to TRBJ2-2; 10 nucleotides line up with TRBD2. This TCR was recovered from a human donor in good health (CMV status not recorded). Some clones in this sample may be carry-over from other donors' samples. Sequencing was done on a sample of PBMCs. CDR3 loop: CATRRGGTSVNTGELFF. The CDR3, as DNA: TGTGCCACCAGGAGAGGGGGGACTAGCGTGAACACCGGGGAGCTGTTTTTT.